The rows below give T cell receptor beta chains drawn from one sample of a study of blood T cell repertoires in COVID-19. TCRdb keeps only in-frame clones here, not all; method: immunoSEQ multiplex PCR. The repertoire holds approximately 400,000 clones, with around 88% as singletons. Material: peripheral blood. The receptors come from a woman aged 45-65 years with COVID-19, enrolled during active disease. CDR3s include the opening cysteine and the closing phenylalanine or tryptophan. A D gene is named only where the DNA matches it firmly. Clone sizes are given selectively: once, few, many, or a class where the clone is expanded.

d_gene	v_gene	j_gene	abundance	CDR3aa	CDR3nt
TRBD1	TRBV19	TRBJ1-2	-	CASSAQTGGENYGYTF	TGTGCCAGTAGCGCCCAGACAGGGGGCGAGAACTATGGCTACACCTTC
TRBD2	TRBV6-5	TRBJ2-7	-	CASSYSPSGDSYEQYF	TGTGCCAGCAGTTACTCGCCTAGCGGGGACTCCTACGAGCAGTACTTC
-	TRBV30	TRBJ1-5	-	CAWSVAGTRGPQHF	TGTGCCTGGAGTGTAGCGGGGACCAGGGGGCCCCAGCATTTT
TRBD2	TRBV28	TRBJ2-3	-	CASRPPGLAGFGDTQYF	TGTGCCAGCAGGCCCCCGGGACTAGCGGGTTTTGGAGATACGCAGTATTTT
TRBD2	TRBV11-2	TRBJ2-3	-	CASSPAGTSYTDTQYF	TGTGCCAGCAGCCCGGCCGGGACTAGTTACACAGATACGCAGTATTTT
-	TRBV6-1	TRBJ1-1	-	CASSEFRRTEAFF	TGTGCCAGCAGTGAATTTAGGAGAACTGAAGCTTTCTTT
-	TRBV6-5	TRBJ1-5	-	CASSPSGVDQPQHF	TGTGCCAGCAGCCCAAGCGGGGTTGATCAGCCCCAGCATTTT
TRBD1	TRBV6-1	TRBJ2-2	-	CASSEPGQGTSGELFF	TGTGCCAGCAGTGAACCGGGACAGGGTACGTCCGGGGAGCTGTTTTTT
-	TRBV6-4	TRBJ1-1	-	CASSAVGGGNTEAFF	TGTGCCAGCAGTGCAGTTGGGGGGGGGAACACTGAAGCTTTCTTT
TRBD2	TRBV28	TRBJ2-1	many	CASSLWVLAGGPGEQFF	TGTGCCAGCAGTTTATGGGTACTAGCGGGGGGGCCAGGCGAGCAGTTCTTC
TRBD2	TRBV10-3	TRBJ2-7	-	CAISERLAGGQEQYF	TGTGCCATCAGTGAGAGGCTAGCGGGGGGGCAAGAGCAGTACTTC
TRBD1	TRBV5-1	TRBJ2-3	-	CASSYVGDRLTDTQYF	TGCGCCAGCAGCTATGTGGGGGACAGACTCACAGATACGCAGTATTTT
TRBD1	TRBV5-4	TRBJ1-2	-	CASSQGARGYTF	TGTGCCAGCAGCCAGGGGGCGAGAGGCTACACCTTC
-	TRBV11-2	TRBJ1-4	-	CASSLGPRGTNEKLFF	TGTGCCAGCAGCTTAGGTCCCAGGGGAACTAATGAAAAACTGTTTTTT
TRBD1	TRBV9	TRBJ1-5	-	CASSLGTGGGQPQHF	TGTGCCAGCAGCTTGGGGACAGGGGGCGGGCAGCCCCAGCATTTT
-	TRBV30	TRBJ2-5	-	CAWSADSLETQYF	TGTGCCTGGAGTGCAGACAGTTTAGAGACCCAGTACTTC
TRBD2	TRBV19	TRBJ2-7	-	CASSLGHGGGNEQYF	TGTGCCAGTAGTTTAGGGCACGGGGGAGGGAACGAGCAGTACTTC